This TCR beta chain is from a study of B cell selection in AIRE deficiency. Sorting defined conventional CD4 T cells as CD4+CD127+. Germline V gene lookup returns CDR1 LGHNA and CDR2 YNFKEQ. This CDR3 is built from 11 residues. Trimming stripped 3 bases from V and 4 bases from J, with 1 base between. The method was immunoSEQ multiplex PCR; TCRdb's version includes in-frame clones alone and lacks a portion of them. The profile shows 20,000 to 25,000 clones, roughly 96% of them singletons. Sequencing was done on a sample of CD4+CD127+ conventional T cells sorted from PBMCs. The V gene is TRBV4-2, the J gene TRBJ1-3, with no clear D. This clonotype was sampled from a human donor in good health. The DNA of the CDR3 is TGTGCCAGCAGCCAGGGAAACACCATATATTTT. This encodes CASSQGNTIYF.